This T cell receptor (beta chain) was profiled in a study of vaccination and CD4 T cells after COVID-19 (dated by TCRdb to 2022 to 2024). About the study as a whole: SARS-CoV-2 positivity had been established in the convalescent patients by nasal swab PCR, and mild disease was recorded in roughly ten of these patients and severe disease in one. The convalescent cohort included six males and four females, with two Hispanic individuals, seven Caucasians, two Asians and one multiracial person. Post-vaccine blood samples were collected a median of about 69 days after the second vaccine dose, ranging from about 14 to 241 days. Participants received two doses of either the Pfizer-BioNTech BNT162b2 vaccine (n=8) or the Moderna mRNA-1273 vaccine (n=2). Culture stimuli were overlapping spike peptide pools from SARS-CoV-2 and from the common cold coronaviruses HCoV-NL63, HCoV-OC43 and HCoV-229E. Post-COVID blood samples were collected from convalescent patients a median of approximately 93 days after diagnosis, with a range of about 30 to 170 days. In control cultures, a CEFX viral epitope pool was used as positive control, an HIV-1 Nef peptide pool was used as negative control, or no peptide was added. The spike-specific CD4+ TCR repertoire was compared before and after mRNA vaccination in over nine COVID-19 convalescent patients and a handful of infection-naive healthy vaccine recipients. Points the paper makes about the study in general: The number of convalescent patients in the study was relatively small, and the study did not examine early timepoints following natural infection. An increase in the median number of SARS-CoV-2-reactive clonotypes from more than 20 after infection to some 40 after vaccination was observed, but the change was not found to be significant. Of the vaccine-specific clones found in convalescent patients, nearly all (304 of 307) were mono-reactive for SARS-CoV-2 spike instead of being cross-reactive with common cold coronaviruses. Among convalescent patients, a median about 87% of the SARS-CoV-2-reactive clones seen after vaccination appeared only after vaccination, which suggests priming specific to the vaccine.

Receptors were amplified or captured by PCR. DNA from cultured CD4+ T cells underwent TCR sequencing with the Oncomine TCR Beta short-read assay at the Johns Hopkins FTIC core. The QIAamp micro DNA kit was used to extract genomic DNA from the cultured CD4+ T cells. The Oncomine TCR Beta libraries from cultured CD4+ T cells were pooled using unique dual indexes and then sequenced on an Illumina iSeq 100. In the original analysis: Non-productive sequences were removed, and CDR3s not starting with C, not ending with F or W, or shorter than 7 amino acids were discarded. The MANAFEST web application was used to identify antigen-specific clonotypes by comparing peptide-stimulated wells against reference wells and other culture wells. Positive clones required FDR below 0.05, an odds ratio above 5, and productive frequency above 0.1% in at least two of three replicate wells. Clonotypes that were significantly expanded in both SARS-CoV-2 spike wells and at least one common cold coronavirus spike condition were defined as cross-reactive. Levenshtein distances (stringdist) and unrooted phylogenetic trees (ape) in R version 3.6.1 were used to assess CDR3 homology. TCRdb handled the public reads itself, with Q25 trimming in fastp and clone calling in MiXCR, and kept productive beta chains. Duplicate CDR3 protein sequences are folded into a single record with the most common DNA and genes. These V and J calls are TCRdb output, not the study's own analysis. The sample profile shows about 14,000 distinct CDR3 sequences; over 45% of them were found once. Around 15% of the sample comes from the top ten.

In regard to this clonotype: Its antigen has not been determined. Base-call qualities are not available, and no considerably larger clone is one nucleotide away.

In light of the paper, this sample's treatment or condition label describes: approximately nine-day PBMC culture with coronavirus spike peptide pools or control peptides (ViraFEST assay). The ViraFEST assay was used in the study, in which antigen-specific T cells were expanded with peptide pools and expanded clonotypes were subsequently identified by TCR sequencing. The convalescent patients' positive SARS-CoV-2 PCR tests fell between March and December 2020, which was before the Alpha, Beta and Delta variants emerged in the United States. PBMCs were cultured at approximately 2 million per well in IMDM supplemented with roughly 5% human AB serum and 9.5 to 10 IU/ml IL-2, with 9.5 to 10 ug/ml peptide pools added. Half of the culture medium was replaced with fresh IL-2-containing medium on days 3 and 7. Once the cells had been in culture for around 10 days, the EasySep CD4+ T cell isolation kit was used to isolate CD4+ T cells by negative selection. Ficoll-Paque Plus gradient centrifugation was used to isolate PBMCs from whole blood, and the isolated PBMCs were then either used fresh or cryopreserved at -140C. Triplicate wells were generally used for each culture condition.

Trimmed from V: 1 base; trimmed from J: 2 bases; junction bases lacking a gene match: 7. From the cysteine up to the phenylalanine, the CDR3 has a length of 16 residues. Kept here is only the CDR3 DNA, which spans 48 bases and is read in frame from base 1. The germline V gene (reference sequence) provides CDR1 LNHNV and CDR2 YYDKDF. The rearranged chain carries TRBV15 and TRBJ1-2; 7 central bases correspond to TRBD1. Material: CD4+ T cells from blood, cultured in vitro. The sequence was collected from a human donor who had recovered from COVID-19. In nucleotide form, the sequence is TGTGCCACCAGCAGAGCCAAGGGACAGTTGAACTATGGCTACACCTTC. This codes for CATSRAKGQLNYGYTF.